These 29 T cell receptor beta chains originate from one sample sequenced in a study of identical twins. TCRdb ran MiXCR on the 5' RACE reads and lists one entry per CDR3 protein. The repertoire includes around 1.7 million distinct CDR3 sequences, around a third of them detected once, and more than 0.25% sits in the top ten. Sequencing was carried out using cord blood. The source is a newborn girl in good health.

This clonotype appeared a single time. This may come from a read error, since a much larger clone is one base off. V is TRBV10-3 and J is TRBJ1-2; TRBD1 agrees at 7 bases. CDR3 size: 13 residues. CDR1 ENHRY and CDR2 SYGVKD come from the germline V gene. CDR3 amino acids: CAIMGDSNYGCTF. Here the CDR3 DNA reads TGTGCCATCATGGGGGACAGCAACTATGGCTGCACCTTC.

In its sample, this clonotype was seen once. The genes are TRBV5-1 and TRBJ2-7; 8 bases map to TRBD2. The CDR3 contains 18 residues. The V and J ends lost 0 bases and 7 bases, in that order; junction bases with no gene match: 18. Germline CDR1 SGHRS, CDR2 YFSETQ. CDR3 amino acids: CASSLDGLTLAGVREQYF. CDR3 DNA: TGCGCCAGCAGCTTGGATGGCCTAACGCTAGCGGGTGTGAGGGAGCAGTACTTC.

This clonotype turned up a few times. An end of the junction differs from the germline gene, which may be a read error. This sequence joins TRBV20-1 and TRBJ2-4; TRBD2 aligns across 7 bases. Germline CDR1 and CDR2: DFQATT and SNEGSKA (reference sequence). CDR3 length: 15 amino acids. The CDR3 DNA reads as TGCGGTGCCCACGATCTTATGGGGGGGAAAAACATTCAGTACTTC. This sequence encodes CGAHDLMGGKNIQYF.

In its sample, this clonotype was seen once. A read error may produce the germline difference seen at one junction end. CDR3 amino acids: CSSRDLSYGYTF. For the CDR3, the DNA is TGCAGTTCTAGAGATCTGAGTTATGGCTACACCTTC. The chain employs TRBV20-1 and TRBJ1-2, with unresolved D. This CDR3 spans 12 amino acids. The germline V gene encodes CDR1 DFQATT and CDR2 SNEGSKA (reference sequence).

The chain uses TRBV7-2 and TRBJ2-3; D ambiguous. CDR3 size: 15 residues. Per the germline V gene, CDR1 is SGHTA and CDR2 is FQGNSA. V was clipped by 1 base and J by 2 bases, with 10 bases between them. DNA for the CDR3: TGTGCCAGCAGCTTAGTGGGGTCCGCCACAGATACGCAGTATTTT. The encoded protein is CASSLVGSATDTQYF.

The chain is built from TRBV28 and TRBJ2-1; TRBD2 matches 10 bases. Germline values: CDR1 MDHEN, CDR2 SYDVKM. This CDR3 has 15 residues. V was pared by 8 bases and J by 8 bases, with 12 bases of the junction left unmatched. The CDR3, as DNA: TGTGCCAGCGGCTCCGGGGCTAGCGGGGGTTATGAGCAGTTCTTC. Encoded protein: CASGSGASGGYEQFF.

This chain joins TRBV20-1 and TRBJ1-5; 7 bases fit TRBD1. Germline V gene data show CDR1 as DFQATT and CDR2 as SNEGSKA (reference sequence). CDR3 length: 14 amino acids. V shed 5 bases, J shed 3 bases, and the junction held 7 bases outside the gene matches. CDR3 DNA: TGCAGTGCTCAGGAACAGGGGAACAATCAGCCCCAGCATTTT. This codes for CSAQEQGNNQPQHF.

In this sample, this clonotype turned up many times. V usage is TRBV3-1 and J usage is TRBJ2-5; 7 nucleotides align to TRBD2. CDR3 length: 14 amino acids. From germline, CDR1 is LGHDT and CDR2 YNNKEL (reference sequence). V shed 4 bases, J shed 2 bases, and the junction held 4 bases outside the gene matches. The CDR3 DNA sequence: TGTGCCAGCAGCCGGAAACTAGCGCAAGAGACCCAGTACTTC. Its protein is CASSRKLAQETQYF.

This clonotype was counted only a few times. Possible read error: a much larger clone is one base away. V is TRBV12-3 or TRBV12-4 and J is TRBJ1-2; no firm D call. This CDR3 has 13 residues. The CDR3 reads CVIAQRANYGYTF. The CDR3 bases are TGTGTCATAGCACAGAGAGCTAACTATGGCTACACCTTC.

This clonotype has at least ten counts. V and J are TRBV24-1 and TRBJ2-1, with a weak D call TRBD2 (6 bases). V was cut by 4 bases and J by 0 bases, with 6 bases left in between. Germline V lookup: CDR1 KGHDR, CDR2 SFDVKD. The length of the CDR3 is 14 residues. CDR3 sequence (DNA): TGTGCCACCAGTGAGGGGGGCTCCTACAATGAGCAGTTCTTC. Translating it yields CATSEGGSYNEQFF.

This clonotype showed up many times. The rearrangement links TRBV9 to TRBJ2-3; the match to TRBD2 covers 8 bases. Germline CDR1 SGDLS, CDR2 YYNGEE. This CDR3 is 12 amino acids long. Trimming took 0 bases from V and 9 from J; bases not matched to a gene: 0. As DNA, the CDR3 is TGTGCCAGCAGCGTAGGGACTAGCACGCAGTATTTT. Translated: CASSVGTSTQYF.

The J gene is TRBJ2-7, the V gene TRBV20-1; TRBD1 might be the D (5 bases). Germline V lookup: CDR1 DFQATT, CDR2 SNEGSKA (reference sequence). Trimming cost V 0 bases and J 2 bases, with 14 bases left between them. The CDR3 loop spans 15 amino acids. The CDR3 region is CSAREWDRGPYEQYF. The DNA of the CDR3 is TGCAGTGCTAGAGAGTGGGATAGGGGCCCCTACGAGCAGTACTTC.

The rearrangement uses TRBV20-1 and TRBJ2-7, with 8 bases fitting TRBD2. This CDR3 spans 14 amino acids. Trimming at V came to 5 bases and at J to 7 bases, leaving 13 bases not matched to a gene. Germline V lookup: CDR1 DFQATT, CDR2 SNEGSKA (reference sequence). This CDR3 is CSAARTSFYNEQYF. The CDR3 nucleotides are TGCAGTGCTGCTCGGACTAGCTTCTACAATGAGCAGTACTTC.

With regard to this clonotype: The junction and the germline gene differ at one end; a read error may be behind it. The V gene is TRBV6-1, the J gene TRBJ2-3, with D perhaps TRBD2 (5 bases). The CDR3 is made up of 14 amino acids. The germline gives CDR1 MNHNS, CDR2 SASEGT. The chain's CDR3 is CASGELASPDTQYF. In DNA, the CDR3 is TGTGCCAGCGGTGAACTGGCTAGCCCAGATACGCAGTATTTT.

Notes on this clonotype: Without the conserved terminal phenylalanine or tryptophan, this CDR3 likely stems from a read error. The chain combines TRBV4-2 with TRBJ2-7, with D tentatively TRBD2 (5 bases). This CDR3 is 15 amino acids long. With 2 bases removed from V and 4 bases from J, the gap between germline ends came to 15 bases. Looked up from germline, CDR1 is LGHNA and CDR2 is YNFKEQ. The CDR3 region is CASSQFRAGPYEQYL. CDR3 nucleotides: TGTGCCAGCAGCCAATTTCGGGCGGGTCCTTACGAGCAGTACCTC.

This sequence joins TRBV28 and TRBJ2-1, with 7 bases matching TRBD2. The germline gives CDR1 MDHEN, CDR2 SYDVKM. The CDR3 spans 14 residues. V was clipped by 7 bases and J by 4 bases; unmatched bases: 7. The CDR3 loop is CASNERRGYNEQFF. DNA of the CDR3: TGTGCCAGCAACGAGCGGCGGGGGTACAATGAGCAGTTCTTC. The whole variable domain, remainder taken from reference TRBV28 and TRBJ2-1, is DVKVTQSSRYLVKRTGEKVFLECVQDMDHENMFWYRQDPGLGLRLIYFSYDVKMKEKGDIPEGYSVSREKKERFSLILESASTNQTSMYLCASNERRGYNEQFFGPGTRLTVL.

This clonotype was counted at least ten times. The V call is TRBV20-1, the J call TRBJ2-3; TRBD2 aligns across 9 bases. This CDR3 is 15 amino acids long. V trimming: 3 bases; J trimming: 0 bases; junction bases outside the gene matches: 4. Germline V gene sequence: CDR1 DFQATT, CDR2 SNEGSKA (reference sequence). In nucleotides, the CDR3 is TGCAGTGCTAGCGCGCTAGCGGGGAGCACAGATACGCAGTATTTT. It translates to CSASALAGSTDTQYF.

This clonotype was counted only a few times. The chain couples TRBV24-1 to TRBJ2-3; 7 bases match TRBD1. V shed 5 bases and J 4 bases; nucleotides not matched to a gene: 8. The length of the CDR3 is 15 residues. Germline V lookup: CDR1 KGHDR, CDR2 SFDVKD. Written as DNA, the CDR3 is TGTGCCACCAGTGGGACAGGACCCTTTGCAGATACGCAGTATTTT. It translates to CATSGTGPFADTQYF.

In its sample, this clonotype was seen once. One junction end disagrees with the germline gene, perhaps due to a read error. The genes are TRBV6-5 and TRBJ2-1; 8 bases align to TRBD2. The CDR3 runs to 15 residues. Germline V gene sequence: CDR1 MNHEY, CDR2 SVGAGI. The CDR3: CASSSYSGKFNEQSF. CDR3 nucleotide sequence: TGTGCCAGCAGTTCCTATAGCGGGAAGTTTAATGAGCAGTCCTTC.

This clonotype was picked up many times. V and J are TRBV25-1 and TRBJ2-7; D may be TRBD2 (6 bases). Germline-derived CDR1 and CDR2 are MGHDK and SYGVNS. The CDR3 sequence is 13 residues long. V gave up 1 base and J gave up 3 bases, with 7 bases separating them. As DNA, the CDR3 is TGTGCCAGCAGTGAATGGCGGGACTACGAGCAGTACTTC. It encodes CASSEWRDYEQYF.

The V call is TRBV15, the J call TRBJ2-3; 7 bases line up with TRBD1. V lost 0 bases to trimming and J lost 1 base; unmatched junction nucleotides: 7. The CDR3 spans 17 residues. CDR1 LNHNV and CDR2 YYDKDF come from the germline V gene (reference sequence). The CDR3: CATSREKTGRGTDTQYF. The CDR3 DNA reads TGTGCCACCAGCAGAGAAAAGACAGGGCGGGGCACAGATACGCAGTATTTT.

The genes are TRBV30 and TRBJ1-6, with 9 bases matching TRBD1. With 1 base clipped from V and 7 bases from J, the junction kept 2 bases outside the gene matches. Germline CDR1 GTSNPN, CDR2 SVGIG (reference sequence). CDR3 size: 14 residues. The CDR3 loop reads CAWSGGQGNSPLHF. CDR3 nucleotide sequence: TGTGCCTGGAGTGGCGGACAGGGGAATTCACCCCTCCACTTT.

The chain employs TRBV6-2 or TRBV6-3 and TRBJ2-2; TRBD1 aligns across 10 bases. Germline CDR1 is MNHEY and CDR2 is SVGEGT. V shed 11 bases, J shed 0 bases, and the junction held 3 bases outside the gene matches. The length of the CDR3 is 14 residues. CDR3 bases: TGTGCCTGCGGACAGGGGGCGAACACCGGGGAGCTGTTTTTT. Its translation: CACGQGANTGELFF.

The rearrangement uses TRBV20-1 and TRBJ1-1; the D is unclear. Germline loops: CDR1 DFQATT, CDR2 SNEGSKA (reference sequence). The CDR3 runs 11 residues. The V end was cut by 5 bases, the J end by 5 bases, with 9 bases between. CDR3: CSAEPRTEAFF. CDR3 DNA: TGCAGTGCTGAACCTCGGACTGAAGCTTTCTTT.

The V gene is TRBV6-1, the J gene TRBJ2-7; the D call may be TRBD1 or TRBD2 (5 bases each). Trimming shortened V by 1 base and J by 3 bases, and 7 bases separated the two germline ends. CDR3 length: 13 residues. Germline values: CDR1 MNHNS, CDR2 SASEGT. The CDR3 is CASSEGDLYEQYF. In DNA form, the CDR3 reads TGTGCCAGCAGTGAAGGGGACCTCTACGAGCAGTACTTC.

The chain links TRBV4-1 to TRBJ2-1; 14 bases align to TRBD2. CDR1 is MGHRA and CDR2 is YSYEKL in the germline V gene. The V and J ends lost 7 bases and 0 bases, in that order; junction bases with no gene match: 5. The CDR3 loop spans 17 amino acids. CDR3 loop: CASTRLAGGSSYNEQFF. As DNA, the CDR3 is TGCGCCAGCACCCGACTAGCGGGGGGGAGCTCCTACAATGAGCAGTTCTTC.

The chain links TRBV20-1 to TRBJ1-2; 12 bases are shared with TRBD1. The CDR3 has 14 residues. Germline lookup yields CDR1 DFQATT and CDR2 SNEGSKA (reference sequence). The DNA for the CDR3 is TGCACTTCAAGGGGGACAGGGGGCAGCTATGGCTACACCTTC. Encoded protein: CTSRGTGGSYGYTF.

The J gene is TRBJ2-1, the V gene TRBV20-1; D perhaps matches TRBD2 (5 bases). This CDR3 contains 14 residues. The germline gives CDR1 DFQATT, CDR2 SNEGSKA (reference sequence). Trimming stripped 0 bases from V and 13 bases from J, with 19 bases between. CDR3 residues: CSARDWASSETQFF. Written as DNA, the CDR3 is TGCAGTGCTAGAGATTGGGCTAGCTCGGAGACCCAGTTCTTC.

In this sample, this clonotype turned up a few times. This sequence joins TRBV6-1 and TRBJ2-5; 8 bases fit TRBD1. After removal of 7 bases from V and 1 base from J, the junction contained 8 bases not matched to a gene. The germline V gene has CDR1 MNHNS and CDR2 SASEGT. This CDR3 has 15 amino acids. The CDR3 coding sequence is TGTGCCAGCAAGCAGGGGGCGAATCCCCAAGAGACCCAGTACTTC. Translated: CASKQGANPQETQYF.